A single sample is the source of the 30 T cell receptor beta chains below, sequenced in a study of long-term antiretroviral therapy in people with HIV. The immunoSEQ assay was v3.0, run at survey level. Sequencing was performed with immunoSEQ multiplex PCR; in TCRdb, only in-frame clones are kept and a portion is missing. The data show 20,000 or so clones, 81% seen once. The specimen comprised unsorted PBMCs, sampled 0.1 years before starting antiretroviral therapy. These receptors originate from a middle-aged man with HIV.

V gene TRBV7-9 combines with J gene TRBJ1-1, with 9 nucleotides matching TRBD1. Germline V lookup: CDR1 SEHNR, CDR2 FQNEAQ (reference sequence). The V and J ends lost 5 bases and 9 bases, in that order; junction bases with no gene match: 10. The CDR3 consists of 14 residues. The CDR3 DNA sequence: TGTGCCAGCAGCAGCGGACAGGGGAATGAGAAAGCTTTCTTT. Translating gives CASSSGQGNEKAFF.

This chain uses TRBV7-9 with TRBJ1-1; TRBD1 matches at 7 bases. The CDR3 length is 13 residues. Germline CDR1 is SEHNR and CDR2 is FQNEAQ (reference sequence). With 4 bases clipped from V and 5 bases from J, the junction kept 4 bases outside the gene matches. DNA for the CDR3: TGTGCCAGCAGCTATCAGGGGGAGACTGAAGCTTTCTTT. It yields the protein CASSYQGETEAFF.

The rearrangement joins TRBV28 to TRBJ2-3; 11 positions agree with TRBD1. Per the germline V gene, CDR1 is MDHEN and CDR2 is SYDVKM. Germline trimming cut 5 bases from V and 1 base from J; bases unmatched to any gene: 5. This CDR3 comprises 16 residues. The CDR3 is CASSPRTGGGTDTQYF. The CDR3 coding sequence is TGTGCCAGCAGTCCCCGGACAGGGGGCGGCACAGATACGCAGTATTTT.

The V and J genes are TRBV29-1 and TRBJ2-1, with D hard to call. The germline V gene encodes CDR1 SQVTM and CDR2 ANQGSEA. Trimming removed 1 base from V and 7 bases from J, with 17 bases in between. The CDR3 is made up of 15 amino acids. The CDR3 DNA sequence: TGCAGCGTTGAAGGATCAGCTAGGATAGGGAATGAGCAGTTCTTC. Translating gives CSVEGSARIGNEQFF.

The sample holds a few counts of this clone. The chain links TRBV19 to TRBJ2-7, with D maybe TRBD1 (5 bases). This CDR3 is 16 amino acids long. V lost 4 bases and J lost 2, with 18 bases in between. The germline V gene has CDR1 LNHDA and CDR2 SQIVND (reference sequence). This CDR3 is CASSTTFRDGTYEQYF. The CDR3 DNA reads as TGTGCCAGTAGTACGACCTTCAGGGATGGGACCTACGAGCAGTACTTC.

The rearrangement uses TRBV4-1 and TRBJ2-3, with D perhaps TRBD2 (5 bases). Germline V gene data show CDR1 as MGHRA and CDR2 as YSYEKL. The CDR3 is 15 amino acids. V was trimmed by 2 bases and J by 3 bases, leaving 12 bases between them. CDR3: CASSQQGIATDTQYF. CDR3 in DNA: TGCGCCAGCAGCCAACAAGGCATAGCGACAGATACGCAGTATTTT.

The V and J genes are TRBV4-3 and TRBJ1-2; D may be TRBD1 (5 bases). The CDR3 consists of 15 residues. V was clipped by 4 bases and J by 4 bases, with 16 bases between them. The germline V gene encodes CDR1 LGHNA and CDR2 YSLEER. The CDR3 DNA sequence: TGCGCCAGCAGCCTCCTGCGGCAAGGGGCCTATGGCTACACCTTC. As protein: CASSLLRQGAYGYTF.

V gene TRBV10-3 combines with J gene TRBJ2-1; 7 bases match TRBD2. The CDR3 spans 15 residues. Germline CDR1 and CDR2: ENHRY and SYGVKD. J lost 6 bases, V lost 2 bases, and 7 bases had no gene match. CDR3 in DNA: TGTGCCATCAGTGAGAGGTCGGGAGGAGCCAATGAGCAGTTCTTC. It specifies CAISERSGGANEQFF.

The chain uses TRBV7-8 and TRBJ1-5; D unclear. This CDR3 has 15 amino acids. The V gene's germline CDR1 is SGHVS and CDR2 FQNEAQ. The V end was cut by 3 bases, the J end by 3 bases, with 12 bases between. The CDR3 loop is CASSLQRQFNQPQHF. The CDR3 nucleotides are TGTGCCAGCAGCTTGCAGAGGCAGTTCAATCAGCCCCAGCATTTT. The full variable domain, completed using reference TRBV7-8 and TRBJ1-5, is GAGVSQSPRYKVAKRGQDVALRCDPISGHVSLFWYQQALGQGPEFLTYFQNEAQLDKSGLPSDRFFAERPEGSVSTLKIQRTQQEDSAVYLCASSLQRQFNQPQHFGDGTRLSIL.

The chain is built from TRBV19 and TRBJ1-5, with 8 bases that match TRBD1. CDR1 and CDR2 from the germline V gene are LNHDA and SQIVND (reference sequence). Trimming cost V 5 bases and J 4 bases; bases outside gene matches: 10. This CDR3 comprises 16 residues. CDR3: CASSAIQGVPNQPQHF. The CDR3, as DNA: TGTGCCAGTAGTGCGATACAGGGGGTCCCTAATCAGCCCCAGCATTTT.

This clone was seen a few times. The chain joins TRBV19 to TRBJ1-4; weak D call: TRBD1 (5 bases). Trimming stripped 3 bases from V and 5 bases from J, with 13 bases between. The CDR3 runs 15 residues. Germline V CDR1 and CDR2: LNHDA, SQIVND (reference sequence). CDR3 nucleotides: TGTGCCAGTAGTATGTGGGGCACGAACAATGAAAAACTGTTTTTT. Amino acids: CASSMWGTNNEKLFF.

This chain links TRBV5-6 with TRBJ1-6, with D possibly being TRBD1 (6 bases). The CDR3 covers 16 residues. Trimming took off 3 bases at V and 14 bases at J, with 24 bases between the two ends. CDR1 is SGHDT and CDR2 is YYEEEE in the germline V gene. The CDR3 spells CASSWGAASPLDTLHF. The CDR3 bases are TGTGCCAGCAGCTGGGGGGCCGCGTCCCCCCTCGATACCCTCCACTTT.

The chain is built from TRBV5-4 and TRBJ1-1, with D possibly being TRBD1 (5 bases). V was shortened by 0 bases and J by 4 bases, with 16 bases between the two germline ends. The CDR3 is 16 amino acids. CDR1 is SGHNT, CDR2 YYREEE, per germline (reference sequence). This chain's CDR3 is CASSLADGGMGTEAFF. The CDR3 DNA is TGTGCCAGCAGCTTGGCCGATGGGGGGATGGGCACTGAAGCTTTCTTT.

The rearrangement uses TRBV7-2 and TRBJ1-4, with TRBD1 as a possible D gene (6 bases). This CDR3 is built from 13 residues. From germline, CDR1 is SGHTA and CDR2 FQGNSA. Trimming cost V 5 bases and J 7 bases, with 11 bases left between them. CDR3 DNA: TGTGCCAGCAGCCGAGGGGGGAGTGAAAAACTGTTTTTT. As protein: CASSRGGSEKLFF.

V and J are TRBV5-1 and TRBJ2-7; D tentatively reads TRBD1 or TRBD2 (5 bases each). The CDR3 contains 15 residues. Germline CDR1 SGHRS, CDR2 YFSETQ. The V end was cut by 0 bases, the J end by 0 bases, with 10 bases between. The CDR3 DNA is TGCGCCAGCAGCTTGGACGGGACCTACTCCTACGAGCAGTACTTC. Its protein is CASSLDGTYSYEQYF.

The rearrangement links TRBV9 to TRBJ2-1; 8 bases are shared with TRBD1. Germline CDR1 SGDLS, CDR2 YYNGEE. The CDR3 totals 14 residues. V lost 1 base to trimming and J lost 7 bases; unmatched junction nucleotides: 4. The CDR3 reads CASSVRQGWNEQFF. The CDR3 region has the DNA TGTGCCAGCAGCGTACGACAGGGGTGGAATGAGCAGTTCTTC.

The CDR3 DNA reads as TGTGCCAGCAGAATCGCCGGGACAGGGGTATCTGAAAAACTGTTTTTT. It encodes CASRIAGTGVSEKLFF. This chain connects TRBV27 to TRBJ1-4; 10 bases map to TRBD1. The germline V gene has CDR1 MNHEY and CDR2 SMNVEV (reference sequence). The CDR3 consists of 16 residues. Trimming removed 6 bases from V and 7 bases from J; junction bases left unmatched: 11.

V is TRBV9 and J is TRBJ2-3; D is perhaps TRBD2 (7 bases). This CDR3 is built from 14 residues. CDR1 and CDR2 from the germline V gene are SGDLS and YYNGEE. V was pared by 0 bases and J by 5 bases, with 10 bases between. As DNA, the CDR3 is TGTGCCAGCAGCGTAGGGGGGGGCCAAGATACGCAGTATTTT. This encodes CASSVGGGQDTQYF.

Only a few counts were recorded for this clone. J is TRBJ2-7 and V is TRBV11-2; possible D gene TRBD1, 6 bases. Germline loops: CDR1 SGHAT, CDR2 FQNNGV. Trimming cost V 3 bases and J 5 bases, with 14 bases left between them. CDR3 length: 14 amino acids. CDR3 nucleotides: TGTGCCAGCAGCTTTCCGACAGGAGGCCACGAGCAGTACTTC. Its protein is CASSFPTGGHEQYF.

This chain links TRBV2 with TRBJ2-7; D perhaps matches TRBD2 (6 bases). Germline CDR1 is SNHLY and CDR2 is FYNNEI. Trimming left V 10 bases short and J 3 bases short, with 13 bases between. This CDR3 has 12 residues. CDR3 bases: TGTGCCACCCATCCCGGGGGCTACGAGCAGTACTTC. Amino acids: CATHPGGYEQYF.

This rearrangement joins TRBV15 to TRBJ2-3; 8 nucleotides line up with TRBD1. The germline CDR1 and CDR2 sequences are LNHNV and YYDKDF (reference sequence). V dropped 5 bases and J dropped 2; count of bases not matched to a gene: 6. This CDR3 comprises 15 residues. This chain's CDR3 is CATSGQGAPTDTQYF. The CDR3 coding sequence is TGTGCCACCAGCGGTCAGGGGGCCCCCACAGATACGCAGTATTTT.

The chain recombines TRBV5-1 with TRBJ2-1; 10 bases are shared with TRBD2. Germline CDR1 is SGHRS and CDR2 is YFSETQ. Trimming at V came to 4 bases and at J to 7 bases, leaving 5 bases not matched to a gene. The CDR3 is 14 amino acids. CDR3 DNA sequence: TGCGCCAGCAGCCCTAGCGGGAGTTGGAATGAGCAGTTCTTC. It translates to CASSPSGSWNEQFF.

This chain connects TRBV5-5 to TRBJ1-3; D not resolved. Germline V gene lookup returns CDR1 SGHKS and CDR2 YYEKEE (reference sequence). Trimming shortened V by 4 bases and J by 2 bases, and 19 bases separated the two germline ends. The CDR3 totals 17 residues. In nucleotides, the CDR3 is TGTGCCAGCAGCGGAGCCTGGGAAGGCCGAGCTGGAAACACCATATATTTT. Encoded protein: CASSGAWEGRAGNTIYF.

The chain has TRBV21-1 and TRBJ2-2. TRBV21-1 is termed a pseudogene. This CDR3 is built from 16 residues. CDR3 in DNA: TGTGCCAGGCGACCCCAGACAGAGGGCAACACCGGGGAGCTGTTTTTT. Translation: CARRPQTEGNTGELFF.

The gene calls are TRBV5-5 and TRBJ1-2, with 9 bases identical to TRBD1. V dropped 0 bases and J dropped 5; count of bases not matched to a gene: 5. CDR1 is SGHKS and CDR2 is YYEKEE in the germline V gene (reference sequence). The CDR3 has 15 residues. CDR3 amino acids: CASSLEQGATYGYTF. CDR3 sequence (DNA): TGTGCCAGCAGCTTGGAACAGGGGGCCACTTATGGCTACACCTTC.

V is TRBV7-9 and J is TRBJ1-1; D not resolved. The CDR3 is 15 amino acids. Germline lookup yields CDR1 SEHNR and CDR2 FQNEAQ (reference sequence). V shed 0 bases and J shed 1 base, with 9 bases lying between them. CDR3 protein: CASSLALSGNTEAFF. CDR3 DNA sequence: TGTGCCAGCAGCTTAGCGCTATCTGGGAACACTGAAGCTTTCTTT.

The CDR3 reads CASNKQGSTEAFF. The CDR3 DNA is TGTGCCAGCAATAAACAGGGAAGCACTGAAGCTTTCTTT. V and J are TRBV10-3 and TRBJ1-1, with a tentative D call TRBD1 (6 bases). CDR1 ENHRY and CDR2 SYGVKD come from the germline V gene. Trimming left V 10 bases short and J 4 bases short, with 16 bases between. The CDR3 consists of 13 residues.

This clone was seen more than once but under ten times. J is TRBJ1-1 and V is TRBV4-3; D call uncertain. This CDR3 contains 14 residues. Trimming stripped 1 base from V and 1 base from J, with 7 bases between. Germline CDR1 reads LGHNA; CDR2 reads YSLEER. CDR3 in amino acids: CASSQVLSNTEAFF. The CDR3 DNA reads TGCGCCAGCAGCCAAGTTCTCTCGAACACTGAAGCTTTCTTT.

This rearrangement joins TRBV28 to TRBJ1-1; D is perhaps TRBD1 (5 bases). Germline lookup yields CDR1 MDHEN and CDR2 SYDVKM. Trimming removed 3 bases from V and 5 bases from J, with 13 bases in between. The length of the CDR3 is 14 residues. CDR3 sequence reads: CASSFMRGGTEAFF. The CDR3 nucleotides read TGTGCCAGCAGTTTTATGAGGGGAGGGACTGAAGCTTTCTTT.

This clone came up a few times. The V gene is TRBV7-6, the J gene TRBJ2-2; possible D gene TRBD2, 6 bases. V was shortened by 1 base and J by 0 bases, with 12 bases between the two germline ends. Germline CDR1 reads SGHVS; CDR2 reads FNYEAQ. This CDR3 region has 17 residues. CDR3 nucleotides: TGTGCCAGCAGCTTAGTCGGGGGACCAGCGAACACCGGGGAGCTGTTTTTT. Protein product: CASSLVGGPANTGELFF.